This entry lists 26 T cell receptor beta chains sequenced from one sample in a study of blood T cell repertoires in COVID-19. Clones were sequenced by immunoSEQ multiplex PCR, and TCRdb holds only the in-frame ones, with some missing. The repertoire includes 170,000 or so clones, approximately 80% of them detected once, and under 3% sits in the top ten. Sample: peripheral blood. Receptors originate from a woman aged 55-70 years with acute or convalescent COVID-19.

The chain carries TRBV9 and TRBJ1-1; 8 bases match TRBD1. CDR1 SGDLS and CDR2 YYNGEE come from the germline V gene. The trim removed 2 bases at V and 4 bases at J, leaving 4 bases unmatched. This CDR3 has 14 residues. CDR3 in DNA: TGTGCCAGCAGCGTCTCAACAGGGGGCACTGAAGCTTTCTTT. It specifies CASSVSTGGTEAFF.

The rearrangement links TRBV18 to TRBJ1-1; 8 nucleotides agree with TRBD1. This CDR3 is 16 amino acids long. CDR1 is KGHSH, CDR2 LQKENI, per germline. The V segment lost 2 bases and the J segment 4 bases; nucleotides outside the gene matches: 9. CDR3 region: CASSPIAGQGATEAFF. CDR3 in DNA: TGTGCCAGCTCACCAATAGCAGGACAGGGTGCCACTGAAGCTTTCTTT.

V gene TRBV19 combines with J gene TRBJ2-3; a weak D match, TRBD2 (5 bases). CDR1 LNHDA and CDR2 SQIVND come from the germline V gene (reference sequence). Trimming stripped 6 bases from V and 5 bases from J, with 15 bases between. The CDR3 contains 14 residues. CDR3 loop: CASSPGRGQDTQYF. CDR3 DNA sequence: TGTGCCAGTAGCCCCGGCCGCGGGCAAGATACGCAGTATTTT.

The J gene is TRBJ1-2, the V gene TRBV7-3, with D perhaps matching TRBD1 (6 bases). CDR3 length equals 15 residues. Germline V gene lookup returns CDR1 SGHTA and CDR2 FQGTGA. V shed 0 bases and J shed 3 bases, with 11 bases lying between them. CDR3 protein: CASSLTGTPDYGYTF. The CDR3 nucleotides are TGTGCCAGCAGCTTAACTGGGACACCGGACTATGGCTACACCTTC.

The chain couples TRBV9 to TRBJ2-3; 7 bases line up with TRBD2. Trimming at V came to 0 bases and at J to 0 bases, leaving 4 bases not matched to a gene. The CDR3 runs 16 residues. Germline V gives CDR1 SGDLS, CDR2 YYNGEE. Here the CDR3 DNA reads TGTGCCAGCAGCGTAGGGCTAGCGGATAGCACAGATACGCAGTATTTT. As protein: CASSVGLADSTDTQYF.

The rearrangement uses TRBV6-5 and TRBJ1-1; the D is unclear. The V end was cut by 6 bases, the J end by 3 bases, with 11 bases between. The CDR3 has 13 residues. Germline loops: CDR1 MNHEY, CDR2 SVGAGI. This CDR3 is CASSVGVDTEAFF. CDR3 nucleotides: TGTGCCAGCAGCGTCGGGGTTGACACTGAAGCTTTCTTT.

CDR3 in amino acids: CASSPKTGGYTEAFF. In DNA form, the CDR3 reads TGTGCCAGCAGCCCTAAGACAGGGGGATACACTGAAGCTTTCTTT. The chain is built from TRBV7-2 and TRBJ1-1, with 9 bases that match TRBD1. The CDR3 covers 15 residues. Trimming removed 5 bases from V and 3 bases from J; junction bases left unmatched: 7. Germline V gives CDR1 SGHTA, CDR2 FQGNSA. The full variable domain, rest sourced from reference TRBV7-2 and TRBJ1-1, is GAGVSQSPSNKVTEKGKDVELRCDPISGHTALYWYRQSLGQGLEFLIYFQGNSAPDKSGLPSDRFSAERTGGSVSTLTIQRTQQEDSAVYLCASSPKTGGYTEAFFGQGTRLTVV.

This clone was picked up a small number of times. The rearrangement joins TRBV7-2 to TRBJ1-1; TRBD1 aligns across 7 bases. The CDR3 covers 16 residues. The V gene end was trimmed by 5 bases and the J gene end by 5 bases; junction bases not matched to a gene: 14. The germline V gene encodes CDR1 SGHTA and CDR2 FQGNSA. For the CDR3, the DNA is TGTGCCAGCAGCATAAGGAGGCCAGGGGGGTTGACTGAAGCTTTCTTT. The encoded protein is CASSIRRPGGLTEAFF.

The chain carries TRBV6-5 and TRBJ1-1, with 7 bases fitting TRBD1. Unmatched junction bases numbered 4, after V lost 5 bases and J lost 1 base. CDR1 and CDR2 from the germline V gene are MNHEY and SVGAGI. The CDR3 spans 14 residues. The CDR3 bases are TGTGCCAGCAGTAGAGGGGGCTCGAACACTGAAGCTTTCTTT. Amino acids: CASSRGGSNTEAFF.

The chain links TRBV2 to TRBJ1-2; D possibly corresponds to TRBD1 (6 bases). Trimming cost V 3 bases and J 4 bases, with 6 bases left between them. The CDR3 runs to 12 residues. CDR1 and CDR2 from the germline V gene are SNHLY and FYNNEI. The CDR3 nucleotides are TGTGCCAGCAGTGACAGGGGCTATGGCTACACCTTC. Residues: CASSDRGYGYTF.

The CDR3 region has the DNA TGTGCCAGCAGCTTGGGACAGGGTGTTTCGTATGGCTACACCTTC. Translated: CASSLGQGVSYGYTF. The gene calls are TRBV5-6 and TRBJ1-2; 7 positions agree with TRBD1. The CDR3 runs to 15 residues. Germline V gene lookup returns CDR1 SGHDT and CDR2 YYEEEE. V lost 0 bases and J lost 5; bases outside the gene matches: 7.

The chain employs TRBV21-1 and TRBJ1-1. TRBV21-1 is tagged as a pseudogene. This CDR3 comprises 15 residues. CDR3: CASSKGGGLGTEAFF. CDR3 bases: TGTGCCAGCAGCAAAGGGGGAGGCCTGGGCACTGAAGCTTTCTTT.

This chain joins TRBV30 and TRBJ1-5; perhaps TRBD1 as D (6 bases). Germline V CDR1 and CDR2: GTSNPN, SVGIG (reference sequence). The V gene lost 2 bases and the J gene lost 1 base, with 15 bases spanning the gap. The CDR3 spans 16 residues. The CDR3 coding sequence is TGTGCCTGGAGTTCCAGGGGAGTTTACAGCAATCAGCCCCAGCATTTT. Amino acid sequence: CAWSSRGVYSNQPQHF.

The chain combines TRBV6-2 or TRBV6-3 with TRBJ2-1; maybe TRBD2 (5 bases). V was cut by 6 bases and J by 3 bases, with 9 bases left in between. The CDR3 is 13 amino acids. The germline V gene has CDR1 MNHEY and CDR2 SVGEGT. This CDR3 is CASSPAGYNEQFF. CDR3 DNA sequence: TGTGCCAGCAGCCCCGCGGGCTACAATGAGCAGTTCTTC.

The chain is built from TRBV4-1 and TRBJ1-1, with 8 positions matching TRBD1. Germline CDR1 is MGHRA and CDR2 is YSYEKL. Unmatched junction bases numbered 15, after V lost 0 bases and J lost 3 bases. The CDR3 is 19 amino acids. CDR3 protein: CASSQDSNRGYMRDTEAFF. In DNA, the CDR3 is TGCGCCAGCAGCCAAGACTCGAACAGGGGGTACATGAGGGACACTGAAGCTTTCTTT.

The chain uses TRBV10-3 and TRBJ1-6; 7 bases fit TRBD1. CDR3 size: 13 residues. Germline trimming cut 9 bases from V and 7 bases from J; bases unmatched to any gene: 6. CDR1 ENHRY and CDR2 SYGVKD come from the germline V gene. For the CDR3, the DNA is TGTGCCATAAGACAGGGTCAAAATTCACCCCTCCACTTT. Protein product: CAIRQGQNSPLHF.

About this clone: One junction end disagrees with the germline gene, perhaps due to a read error. The V call is TRBV7-7, the J call TRBJ2-5; 7 nucleotides align to TRBD1. CDR3 length: 15 residues. Looked up from germline, CDR1 is SSHAT and CDR2 is FNYEAQ (reference sequence). The CDR3 DNA reads as TGTGCTAGCAGCCCCCGGACAGGCGGAGGAGAGACCCAGTACTTC. Amino acid sequence: CASSPRTGGGETQYF.

This clone was recorded once. The chain recombines TRBV30 with TRBJ1-1; D is uncertain. The CDR3 extends over 15 amino acids. The ends were cut back, 1 base at V and 0 bases at J, with 12 bases in the middle. Germline-derived CDR1 and CDR2 are GTSNPN and SVGIG (reference sequence). The CDR3 DNA sequence: TGTGCCTGGAGTGACTTAAGCGGGATGAACACTGAAGCTTTCTTT. This encodes CAWSDLSGMNTEAFF. The complete variable domain, with remaining parts taken from reference TRBV30 and TRBJ1-1, reads SQTIHQWPATLVQPVGSPLSLECTVEGTSNPNLYWYRQAAGRGLQLLFYSVGIGQISSEVPQNLSASRPQDRQFILSSKKLLLSDSGFYLCAWSDLSGMNTEAFFGQGTRLTVV.

V usage is TRBV27 and J usage is TRBJ1-4; TRBD1 matches 8 bases. CDR1 is MNHEY and CDR2 is SMNVEV in the germline V gene (reference sequence). Germline trimming cut 4 bases from V and 4 bases from J; bases unmatched to any gene: 2. CDR3 length: 14 amino acids. Here the CDR3 reads CASSSGQVNEKLFF. CDR3 bases: TGTGCCAGCAGTTCGGGACAGGTTAATGAAAAACTGTTTTTT.

A few counts support this clone. The chain carries TRBV21-1 and TRBJ2-4; the table calls TRBD1, which could not be checked here. TRBV21-1 is a listed pseudogene. The CDR3 runs to 15 residues. Here the CDR3 reads CASSGFPDRGNIQYF. Written as DNA, the CDR3 is TGTGCCAGCAGCGGATTCCCGGACAGGGGAAACATTCAGTACTTC.

V usage is TRBV7-9 and J usage is TRBJ2-2, with TRBD2 as a possible D gene (5 bases). V lost 5 bases and J 4 bases, leaving 14 bases between the germline ends. Per the germline V gene, CDR1 is SEHNR and CDR2 is FQNEAQ (reference sequence). CDR3 length: 15 residues. The CDR3: CASSLRGPVTGELFF. CDR3 nucleotides: TGTGCCAGCAGCCTCCGCGGGCCCGTCACCGGGGAGCTGTTTTTT.

This clone was seen a handful of times. For the CDR3, the DNA is TGTGCCAGCACTATTATTGGGACAGGAGGTGTAGAAGGCTACACCTTC. Protein product: CASTIIGTGGVEGYTF. This rearrangement joins TRBV2 to TRBJ1-2; 8 bases agree with TRBD1. In germline, CDR1 is SNHLY, CDR2 FYNNEI. V was clipped by 7 bases and J by 8 bases; unmatched bases: 18. The CDR3 is 16 amino acids.

V gene TRBV24-1 combines with J gene TRBJ2-1; 14 positions match TRBD2. V trimming: 3 bases; J trimming: 8 bases; junction bases outside the gene matches: 8. Germline V gives CDR1 KGHDR, CDR2 SFDVKD. The CDR3 consists of 17 residues. The CDR3: CATSDPTSGGAIDEQFF. The DNA of the CDR3 is TGTGCCACCAGTGATCCGACTAGCGGGGGGGCCATCGATGAGCAGTTCTTC.

The chain carries TRBV3-1 (or the pseudogene TRBV3-2) and TRBJ1-2, with D maybe TRBD1 (6 bases). Trimming pared 2 bases from V and 0 bases from J, leaving 7 bases between. Germline V CDR1 and CDR2: LGHDT, YNNKEL (reference sequence). The CDR3 runs to 14 residues. CDR3 residues: CASSQRTANYGYTF. In DNA, the CDR3 is TGTGCCAGCAGCCAACGGACAGCTAACTATGGCTACACCTTC.

Here the CDR3 reads CASSNPRTGVNEQFF. CDR3 DNA: TGTGCCAGCAGCAATCCCAGGACAGGGGTTAATGAGCAGTTCTTC. The chain combines TRBV6-5 with TRBJ2-1; TRBD1 agrees at 9 bases. Looked up from germline, CDR1 is MNHEY and CDR2 is SVGAGI. This CDR3 contains 15 residues. V trimming: 6 bases; J trimming: 7 bases; junction bases outside the gene matches: 10.

The chain is built from TRBV12-3 or TRBV12-4 and TRBJ1-2, with TRBD1 as a possible D gene (6 bases). CDR3 size: 13 residues. Trimming removed 6 bases at V and 3 bases at J, with 11 bases between. CDR3 sequence (DNA): TGTGCCAGCAGCCTAGGACAGTACTATGGCTACACCTTC. It encodes CASSLGQYYGYTF.